This T cell receptor (beta chain) came from a study of CD8+ T cells in alopecia areata (dated by TCRdb to 2017 to 2018). A note on the overall study: Treated patients were enrolled in an open-label pilot trial of oral tofacitinib at 5 to 10 mg twice daily for moderate-to-severe alopecia areata. Scalp tissue and sorted CD4+ and CD8+ peripheral blood T cells from patchy and totalis/universalis alopecia areata patients and from healthy controls were covered by human TCRbeta sequencing. Biopsies were taken from tofacitinib-treated patients at baseline and at 4 and 24 weeks of treatment, and a later scalp biopsy was taken in several of the tofacitinib-treated patients. RNA was obtained with the PAXgene miRNA kit for fixed scalp, the miRNeasy kit for PBMCs, and the RNeasy kit for mouse skin. Tofacitinib was administered for 6 to 18 months, and 6 months of follow-up off drug were then conducted to assess delayed response and recurrence. For the treated patients, the SALT score, which quantifies what percentage of scalp surface area is affected, served as the measure of disease severity. High-throughput TCRbeta sequencing was used to examine T cell clonal expansion in alopecia areata in both the C3H/HeJ mouse model and human patients. TCRbeta CDR3 regions were amplified by immunoSEQ multiplex PCR using 35 Vbeta forward and 13 Jbeta reverse primers. Clonality in the scalp was compared among normal scalp (n=4), patchy alopecia areata scalp (n=8), and alopecia totalis/universalis scalp (n=8).

This sample's treatment or condition label indicates: oral pan-JAK inhibitor, 5-10 mg twice daily. From alopecia areata patients, peripheral blood was collected along with lesional scalp punch biopsies. PBMCs were isolated by density centrifugation and stained for CD3, CD4 and CD8, after which CD4+ and CD8+ T cells were sorted on a FACSAria. The germline V gene encodes CDR1 MNHEY and CDR2 SMNVEV (reference sequence). From V the trimming removes 5 bases and from J it removes 7 bases, while the gene matches leave 6 bases of the junction unaccounted for. The CDR3 measures 15 amino acids from cysteine to phenylalanine. Solely the CDR3 DNA is kept, with 45 bases framed from the first base. Library preparation used the immunoSEQ multiplex PCR assay. To provide template for TCR sequencing, every sample had RNA extracted and reverse transcribed into cDNA. SuperScript III was used for first-strand cDNA synthesis, primed with a 2:1 mix of oligo-dT and random hexamers. A synthetic immune receptor repertoire was used to measure amplification bias, and any remaining bias was corrected computationally. The study's own analysis went as follows. After raw reads were preprocessed to remove errors, the CDR3 was defined following IMGT conventions as running from the conserved cysteine to phenylalanine. Clonality was computed by normalizing Shannon entropy by log2 of the number of productive unique TCRs and subtracting the result from 1. Scalp TCRbeta sequences were cross-referenced with sorted blood CD4 and CD8 repertoires so that the CD4 or CD8 identity of scalp clones could be inferred. TCRdb retrieved this table from immuneACCESS and kept in-frame rearrangements only. Not all clones are present; in checked studies, unresolved V genes account for under half, and no reason is known for the remainder. Clonal size and the V and J genes are those of that table, whereas D and trimming came from the DNA. In all, the sample holds more than 150,000 clones, and roughly 46% of those were seen once. Jointly, the top ten make up 9.5% to 13% of the sample.

Findings and caveats that apply to the study as a whole: Unlike mouse skin, where gammadelta T cells dominate, normal human skin contains resident alphabeta T cells that get sequenced too, which complicates analysis of the scalp TCR repertoire. Many expanded lesional clones persisted in scalp and blood during tofacitinib treatment, which may partly explain relapse after stopping treatment. Lesional scalp, especially in alopecia totalis/universalis, showed higher clonality and more expanded CD8+ clones than normal scalp, suggesting antigenic drive. TCR sequences shared between patients were less clear than in mice, possibly partly because of HLA diversity in the patient population. Tofacitinib significantly lowered scalp clonality and the number of expanded CD8+ clones among the top 100 scalp clones. The treated cohort was small, with a single nonresponder, so links between baseline CD8+ expansion and response need larger studies.

This clone was counted only a few times. Its antigen is unknown. It has no much larger one-base neighbor in the sample; base qualities were not kept. The TCR originated in a human donor with alopecia areata. The sequence joins TRBV27 to TRBJ1-6; 9 central bases correspond to TRBD1. The sample here was CD8+ T cells sorted from blood, taken around week 54, from a patient treated with tofacitinib. The base sequence is TGTGCCAGCAGTCTATTGGGACAGGGAAATTCACCCCTCCACTTT. Its coded protein is CASSLLGQGNSPLHF.